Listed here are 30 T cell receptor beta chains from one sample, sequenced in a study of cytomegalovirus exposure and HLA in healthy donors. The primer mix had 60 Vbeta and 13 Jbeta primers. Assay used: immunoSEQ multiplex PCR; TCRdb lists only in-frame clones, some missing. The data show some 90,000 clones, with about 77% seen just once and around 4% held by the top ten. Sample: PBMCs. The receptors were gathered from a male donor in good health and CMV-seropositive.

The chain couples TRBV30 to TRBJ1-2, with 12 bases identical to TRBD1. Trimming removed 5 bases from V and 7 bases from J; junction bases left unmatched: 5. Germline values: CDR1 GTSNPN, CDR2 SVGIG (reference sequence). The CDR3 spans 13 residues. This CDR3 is CAWEMGQGAGYTF. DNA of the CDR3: TGTGCCTGGGAAATGGGACAGGGGGCTGGCTACACCTTC.

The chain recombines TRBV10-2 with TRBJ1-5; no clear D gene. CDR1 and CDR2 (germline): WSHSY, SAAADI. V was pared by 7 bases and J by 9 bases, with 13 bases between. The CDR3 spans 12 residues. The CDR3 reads CASTEGVAPQHF. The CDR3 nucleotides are TGCGCCAGCACCGAGGGCGTTGCGCCCCAGCATTTT.

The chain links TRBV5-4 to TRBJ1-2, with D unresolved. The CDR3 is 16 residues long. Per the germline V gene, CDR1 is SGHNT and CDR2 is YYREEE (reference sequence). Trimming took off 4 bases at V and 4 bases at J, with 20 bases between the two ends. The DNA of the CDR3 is TGTGCCAGCAGCACAGCCGACCGTAACTGGATCTATGGCTACACCTTC. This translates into CASSTADRNWIYGYTF.

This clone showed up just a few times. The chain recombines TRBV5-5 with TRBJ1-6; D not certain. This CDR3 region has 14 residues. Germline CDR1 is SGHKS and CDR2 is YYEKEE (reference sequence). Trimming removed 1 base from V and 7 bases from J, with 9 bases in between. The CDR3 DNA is TGTGCCAGCAGCTTGCCCGAGGGAAATTCACCCCTCCACTTT. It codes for CASSLPEGNSPLHF.

This CDR3 reads CASRPIRGGLNEKLFF. The CDR3 DNA reads as TGTGCCAGCAGGCCAATTCGGGGGGGCTTGAATGAAAAACTGTTTTTT. The J gene is TRBJ1-4, the V gene TRBV11-2; TRBD1 is a possible D gene (6 bases). The CDR3 totals 16 residues. V shed 6 bases and J shed 5 bases, with 19 bases lying between them. Germline V gene lookup returns CDR1 SGHAT and CDR2 FQNNGV.

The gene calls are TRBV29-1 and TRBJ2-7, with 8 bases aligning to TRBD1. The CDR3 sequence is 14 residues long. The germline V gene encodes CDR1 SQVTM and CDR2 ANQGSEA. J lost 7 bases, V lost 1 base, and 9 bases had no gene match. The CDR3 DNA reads TGCAGCGTTGAAGTTGGACAGGGAACTCGTGAGCAGTACTTC. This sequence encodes CSVEVGQGTREQYF.

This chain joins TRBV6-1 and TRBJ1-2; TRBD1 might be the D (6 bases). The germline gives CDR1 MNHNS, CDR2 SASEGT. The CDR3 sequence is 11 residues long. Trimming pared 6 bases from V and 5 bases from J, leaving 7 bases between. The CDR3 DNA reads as TGTGCCAGCAGGGACAGTTATGGCTACACCTTC. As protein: CASRDSYGYTF.

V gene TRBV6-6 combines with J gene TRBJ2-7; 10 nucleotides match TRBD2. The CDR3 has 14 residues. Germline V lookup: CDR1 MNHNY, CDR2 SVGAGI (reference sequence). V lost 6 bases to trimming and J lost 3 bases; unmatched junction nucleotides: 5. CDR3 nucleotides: TGTGCCAGCAGCCGCTCTAGCGGGAGCTACGAGCAGTACTTC. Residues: CASSRSSGSYEQYF.

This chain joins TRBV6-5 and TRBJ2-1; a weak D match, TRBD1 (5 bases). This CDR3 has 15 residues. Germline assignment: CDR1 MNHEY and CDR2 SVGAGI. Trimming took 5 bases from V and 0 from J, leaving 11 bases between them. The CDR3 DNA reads TGTGCCAGCAGTACACACAGGAGCTCCTACAATGAGCAGTTCTTC. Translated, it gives CASSTHRSSYNEQFF.

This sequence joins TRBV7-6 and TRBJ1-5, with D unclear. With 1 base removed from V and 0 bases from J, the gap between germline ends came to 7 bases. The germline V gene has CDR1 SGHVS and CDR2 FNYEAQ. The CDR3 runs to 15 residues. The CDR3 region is CASSLGTDSNQPQHF. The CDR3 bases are TGTGCCAGCAGCTTAGGCACAGATAGCAATCAGCCCCAGCATTTT.

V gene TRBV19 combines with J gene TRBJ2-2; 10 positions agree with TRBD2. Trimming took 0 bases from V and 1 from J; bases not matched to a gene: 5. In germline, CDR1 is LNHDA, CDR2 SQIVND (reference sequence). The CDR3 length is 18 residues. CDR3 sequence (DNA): TGTGCCAGTAGTATAGAGGCCCTAGCGGGGGTGAACACCGGGGAGCTGTTTTTT. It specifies CASSIEALAGVNTGELFF.

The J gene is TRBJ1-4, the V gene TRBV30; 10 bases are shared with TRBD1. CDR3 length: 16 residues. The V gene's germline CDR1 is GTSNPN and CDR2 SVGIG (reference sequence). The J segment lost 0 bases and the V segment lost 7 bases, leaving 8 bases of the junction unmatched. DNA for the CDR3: TGTGCCTTCCGGACAGGGGGTTACACAACTAATGAAAAACTGTTTTTT. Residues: CAFRTGGYTTNEKLFF.

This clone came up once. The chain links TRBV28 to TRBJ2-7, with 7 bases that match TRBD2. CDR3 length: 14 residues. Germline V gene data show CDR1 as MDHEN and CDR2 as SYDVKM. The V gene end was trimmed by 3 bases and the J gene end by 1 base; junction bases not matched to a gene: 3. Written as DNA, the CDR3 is TGTGCCAGCAGTTTGTGGCGGGGGTCCTACGAGCAGTACTTC. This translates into CASSLWRGSYEQYF.

The CDR3 region has the DNA TGCGCCAGCAGCATTGGGACTAGCGGGATAACAGATACGCAGTATTTT. As protein: CASSIGTSGITDTQYF. The chain has TRBV5-1 and TRBJ2-3; the match to TRBD2 covers 13 bases. V was pared by 4 bases and J by 3 bases, with 5 bases of the junction left unmatched. The CDR3 runs 16 residues. Germline CDR1 SGHRS, CDR2 YFSETQ.

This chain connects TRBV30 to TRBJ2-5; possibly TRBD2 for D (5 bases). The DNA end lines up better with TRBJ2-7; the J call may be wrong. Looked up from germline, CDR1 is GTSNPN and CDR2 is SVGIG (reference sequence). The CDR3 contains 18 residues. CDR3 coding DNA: TGTGCCTGGATCCCGCCGGACCGGCGGATGAAGTCGGGGTACGAGCAGTACTTC. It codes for CAWIPPDRRMKSGYEQYF.

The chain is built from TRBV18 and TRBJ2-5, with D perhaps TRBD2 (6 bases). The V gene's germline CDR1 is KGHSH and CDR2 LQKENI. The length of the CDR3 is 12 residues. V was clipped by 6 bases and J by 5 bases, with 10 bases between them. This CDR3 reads CASSDSGETQYF. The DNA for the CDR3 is TGTGCCAGCTCTGACAGCGGGGAGACCCAGTACTTC. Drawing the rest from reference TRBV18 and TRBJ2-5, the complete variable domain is NAGVMQNPRHLVRRRGQEARLRCSPMKGHSHVYWYRQLPEEGLKFMVYLQKENIIDESGMPKERFSAEFPKEGPSILRIQQVVRGDSAAYFCASSDSGETQYFGPGTRLLVL.

CDR3 sequence (DNA): TGTGCCAGCAGCTTTCGACTGGAAGGGACCCAGTACTTC. This sequence encodes CASSFRLEGTQYF. The rearrangement joins TRBV5-6 to TRBJ2-5; no firm D call. The CDR3 length is 13 residues. The germline V gene encodes CDR1 SGHDT and CDR2 YYEEEE. Trimming removed 2 bases from V and 7 bases from J, with 12 bases in between.

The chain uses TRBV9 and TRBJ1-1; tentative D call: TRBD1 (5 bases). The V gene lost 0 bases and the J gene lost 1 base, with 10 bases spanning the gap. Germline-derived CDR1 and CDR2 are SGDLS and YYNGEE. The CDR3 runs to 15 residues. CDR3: CASSVGGVGNTEAFF. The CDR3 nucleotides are TGTGCCAGCAGCGTAGGGGGGGTGGGGAACACTGAAGCTTTCTTT.

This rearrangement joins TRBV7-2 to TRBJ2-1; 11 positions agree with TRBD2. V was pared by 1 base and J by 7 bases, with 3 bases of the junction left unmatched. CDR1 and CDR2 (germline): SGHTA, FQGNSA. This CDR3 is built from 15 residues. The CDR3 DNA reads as TGTGCCAGCAGCTTAGTAGCGGGGGGGCGGAATGAGCAGTTCTTC. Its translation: CASSLVAGGRNEQFF. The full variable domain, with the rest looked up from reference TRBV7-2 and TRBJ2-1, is GAGVSQSPSNKVTEKGKDVELRCDPISGHTALYWYRQSLGQGLEFLIYFQGNSAPDKSGLPSDRFSAERTGGSVSTLTIQRTQQEDSAVYLCASSLVAGGRNEQFFGPGTRLTVL.

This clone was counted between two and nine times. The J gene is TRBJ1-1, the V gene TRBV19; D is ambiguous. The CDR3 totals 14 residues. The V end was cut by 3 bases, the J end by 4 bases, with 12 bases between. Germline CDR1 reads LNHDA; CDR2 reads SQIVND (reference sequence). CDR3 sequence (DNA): TGTGCCAGTAGTATCTGGAAGGGAGGCACTGAAGCTTTCTTT. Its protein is CASSIWKGGTEAFF.

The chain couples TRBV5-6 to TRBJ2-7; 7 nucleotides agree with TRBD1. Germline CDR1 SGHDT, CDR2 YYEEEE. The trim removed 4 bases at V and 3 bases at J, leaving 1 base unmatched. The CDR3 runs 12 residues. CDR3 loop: CASSDRVYEQYF. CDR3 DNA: TGTGCCAGCAGCGACAGGGTCTACGAGCAGTACTTC.

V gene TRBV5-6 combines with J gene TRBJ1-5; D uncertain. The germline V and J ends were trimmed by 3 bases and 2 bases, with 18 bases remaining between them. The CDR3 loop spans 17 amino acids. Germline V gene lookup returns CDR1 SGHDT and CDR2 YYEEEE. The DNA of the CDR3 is TGTGCCAGCAGCTCTCGGGCTAGCGGCCGGGGCAATCAGCCCCAGCATTTT. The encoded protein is CASSSRASGRGNQPQHF.

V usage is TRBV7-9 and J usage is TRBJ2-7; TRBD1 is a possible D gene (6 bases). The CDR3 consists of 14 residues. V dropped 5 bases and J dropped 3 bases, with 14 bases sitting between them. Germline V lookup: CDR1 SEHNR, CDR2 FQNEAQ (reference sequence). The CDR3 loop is CASSARDKNYEQYF. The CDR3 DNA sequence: TGTGCCAGCAGCGCCAGGGACAAGAACTACGAGCAGTACTTC.

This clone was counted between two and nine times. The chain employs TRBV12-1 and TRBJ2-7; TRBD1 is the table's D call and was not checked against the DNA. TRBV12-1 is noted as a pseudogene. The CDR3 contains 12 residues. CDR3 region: CAVLRGDYEQYF. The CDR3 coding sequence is TGTGCCGTCCTCAGGGGTGACTACGAGCAGTACTTC.

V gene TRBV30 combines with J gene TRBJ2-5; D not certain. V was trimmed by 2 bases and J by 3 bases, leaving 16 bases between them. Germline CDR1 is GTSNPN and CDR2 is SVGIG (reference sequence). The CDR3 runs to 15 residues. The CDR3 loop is CAWSSRLGRKETQYF. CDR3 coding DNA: TGTGCCTGGAGTTCGCGCCTTGGCAGGAAAGAGACCCAGTACTTC.

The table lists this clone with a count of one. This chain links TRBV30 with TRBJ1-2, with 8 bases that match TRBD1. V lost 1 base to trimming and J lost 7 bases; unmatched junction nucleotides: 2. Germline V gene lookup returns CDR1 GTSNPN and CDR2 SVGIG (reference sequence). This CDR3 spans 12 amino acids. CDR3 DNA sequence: TGTGCCTGGAGTGGGACAGGGCCTGGCTACACCTTC. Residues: CAWSGTGPGYTF.

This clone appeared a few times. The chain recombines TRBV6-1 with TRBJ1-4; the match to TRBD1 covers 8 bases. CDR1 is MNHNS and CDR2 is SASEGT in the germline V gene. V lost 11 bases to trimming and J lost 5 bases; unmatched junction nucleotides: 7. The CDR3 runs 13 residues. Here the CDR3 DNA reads TGTGCCGGCCGGGACAGGCTGAATGAAAAACTGTTTTTT. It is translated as CAGRDRLNEKLFF.

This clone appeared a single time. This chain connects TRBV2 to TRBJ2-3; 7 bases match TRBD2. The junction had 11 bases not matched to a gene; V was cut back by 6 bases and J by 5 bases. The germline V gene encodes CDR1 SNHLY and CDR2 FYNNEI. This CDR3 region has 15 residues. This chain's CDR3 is CASSPGAGVGDTQYF. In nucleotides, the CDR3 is TGTGCCAGCAGCCCCGGGGCGGGAGTTGGAGATACGCAGTATTTT.

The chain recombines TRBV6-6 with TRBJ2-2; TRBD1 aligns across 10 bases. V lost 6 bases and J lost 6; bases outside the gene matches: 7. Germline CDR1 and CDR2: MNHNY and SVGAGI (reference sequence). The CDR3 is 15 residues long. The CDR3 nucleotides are TGTGCCAGCAGCGATGCCGGGACAGGGGCCGGGGAGCTGTTTTTT. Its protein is CASSDAGTGAGELFF.

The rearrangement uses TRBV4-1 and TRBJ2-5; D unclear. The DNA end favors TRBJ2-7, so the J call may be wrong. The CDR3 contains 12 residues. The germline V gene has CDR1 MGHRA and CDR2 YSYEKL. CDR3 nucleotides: TGCGCCAGCAGCCAAGATAGCTACGAGCAGTACTTC. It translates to CASSQDSYEQYF.